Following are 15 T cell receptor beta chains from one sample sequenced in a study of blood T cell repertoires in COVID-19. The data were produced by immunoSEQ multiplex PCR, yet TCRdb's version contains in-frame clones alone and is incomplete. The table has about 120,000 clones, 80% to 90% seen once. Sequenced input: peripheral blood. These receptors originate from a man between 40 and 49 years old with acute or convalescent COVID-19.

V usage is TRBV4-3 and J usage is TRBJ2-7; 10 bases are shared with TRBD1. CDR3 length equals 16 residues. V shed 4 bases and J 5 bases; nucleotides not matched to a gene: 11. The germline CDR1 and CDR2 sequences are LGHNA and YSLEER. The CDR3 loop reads CASSPTGRTGGHEQYF. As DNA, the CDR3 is TGCGCCAGCAGCCCGACGGGCAGGACAGGGGGTCACGAGCAGTACTTC.

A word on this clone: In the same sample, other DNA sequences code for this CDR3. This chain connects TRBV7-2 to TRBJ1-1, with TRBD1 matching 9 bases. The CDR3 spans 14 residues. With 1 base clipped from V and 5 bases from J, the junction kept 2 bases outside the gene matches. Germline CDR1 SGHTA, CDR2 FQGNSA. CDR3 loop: CASSLEGQGTEAFF. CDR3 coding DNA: TGTGCCAGCAGCTTAGAAGGACAGGGGACTGAAGCTTTCTTT.

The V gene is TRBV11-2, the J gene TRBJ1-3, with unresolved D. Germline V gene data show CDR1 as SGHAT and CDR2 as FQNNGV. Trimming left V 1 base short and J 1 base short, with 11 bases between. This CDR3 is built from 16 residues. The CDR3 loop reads CASSLVSGQSGNTIYF. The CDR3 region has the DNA TGTGCCAGCAGCTTAGTGAGCGGTCAATCTGGAAACACCATATATTTT.

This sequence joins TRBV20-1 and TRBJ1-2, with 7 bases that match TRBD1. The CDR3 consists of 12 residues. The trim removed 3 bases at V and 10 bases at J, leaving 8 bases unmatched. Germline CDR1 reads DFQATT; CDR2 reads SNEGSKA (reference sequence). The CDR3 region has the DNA TGCAGTGCTAGTCCCGGGACAGAGGTCTACACCTTC. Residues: CSASPGTEVYTF.

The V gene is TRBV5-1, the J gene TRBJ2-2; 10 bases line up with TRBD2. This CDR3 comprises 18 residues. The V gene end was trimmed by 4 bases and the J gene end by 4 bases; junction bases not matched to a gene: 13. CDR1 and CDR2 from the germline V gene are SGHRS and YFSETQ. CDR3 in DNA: TGCGCCAGCAGCCCGGGACAGACTAGCGGGCGGATCACCGGGGAGCTGTTTTTT. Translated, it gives CASSPGQTSGRITGELFF.

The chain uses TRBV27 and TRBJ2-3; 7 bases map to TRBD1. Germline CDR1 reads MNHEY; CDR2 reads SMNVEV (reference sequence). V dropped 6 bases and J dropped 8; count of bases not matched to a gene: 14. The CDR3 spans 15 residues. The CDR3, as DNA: TGTGCCAGCAGCCTTACCCGAACAACAGGGGTTACGCAGTATTTT. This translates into CASSLTRTTGVTQYF.

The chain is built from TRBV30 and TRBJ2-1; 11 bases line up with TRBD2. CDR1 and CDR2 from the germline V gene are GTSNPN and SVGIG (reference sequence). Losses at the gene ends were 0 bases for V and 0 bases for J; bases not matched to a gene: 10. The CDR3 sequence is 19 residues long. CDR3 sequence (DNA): TGTGCCTGGAGTGTACGTCGGCTAGCGGGAGGTAGCTCCTACAATGAGCAGTTCTTC. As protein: CAWSVRRLAGGSSYNEQFF. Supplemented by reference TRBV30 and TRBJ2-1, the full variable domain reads SQTIHQWPATLVQPVGSPLSLECTVEGTSNPNLYWYRQAAGRGLQLLFYSVGIGQISSEVPQNLSASRPQDRQFILSSKKLLLSDSGFYLCAWSVRRLAGGSSYNEQFFGPGTRLTVL.

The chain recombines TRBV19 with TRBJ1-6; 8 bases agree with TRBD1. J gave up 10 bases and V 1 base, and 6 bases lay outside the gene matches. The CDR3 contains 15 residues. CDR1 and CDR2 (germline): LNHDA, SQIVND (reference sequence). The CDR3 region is CASSIGRQGRSPLHF. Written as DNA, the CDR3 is TGTGCCAGTAGTATAGGAAGACAGGGGCGGTCACCCCTCCACTTT.

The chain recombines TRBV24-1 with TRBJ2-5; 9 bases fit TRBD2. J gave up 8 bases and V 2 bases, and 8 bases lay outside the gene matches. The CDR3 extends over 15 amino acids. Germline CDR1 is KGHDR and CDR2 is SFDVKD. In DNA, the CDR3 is TGTGCCACCAGTGATTGGGCGGGAGGGTTGGAAACCCAGTACTTC. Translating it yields CATSDWAGGLETQYF.

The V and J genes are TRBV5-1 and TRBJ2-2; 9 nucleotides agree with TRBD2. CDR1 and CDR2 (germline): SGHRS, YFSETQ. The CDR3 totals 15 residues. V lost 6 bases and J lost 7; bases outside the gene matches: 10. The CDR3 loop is CASTSNSGRNGELFF. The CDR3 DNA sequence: TGCGCCAGCACCTCGAATAGCGGGAGAAACGGGGAGCTGTTTTTT.

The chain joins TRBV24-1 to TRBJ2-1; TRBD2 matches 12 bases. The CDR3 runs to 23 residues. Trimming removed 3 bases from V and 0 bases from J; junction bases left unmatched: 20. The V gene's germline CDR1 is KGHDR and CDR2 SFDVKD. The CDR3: CATSDPTLKTSGRFTYSYNEQFF. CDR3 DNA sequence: TGTGCCACCAGTGATCCTACGTTAAAGACTAGCGGGAGATTCACCTACTCCTACAATGAGCAGTTCTTC.

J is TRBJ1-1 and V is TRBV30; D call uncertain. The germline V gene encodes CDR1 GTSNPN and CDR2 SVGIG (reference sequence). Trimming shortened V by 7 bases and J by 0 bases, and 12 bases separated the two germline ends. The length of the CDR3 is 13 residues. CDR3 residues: CALLLRLNTEAFF. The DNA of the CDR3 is TGTGCCTTACTTCTCAGGTTGAACACTGAAGCTTTCTTT. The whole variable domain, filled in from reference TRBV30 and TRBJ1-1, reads SQTIHQWPATLVQPVGSPLSLECTVEGTSNPNLYWYRQAAGRGLQLLFYSVGIGQISSEVPQNLSASRPQDRQFILSSKKLLLSDSGFYLCALLLRLNTEAFFGQGTRLTVV.

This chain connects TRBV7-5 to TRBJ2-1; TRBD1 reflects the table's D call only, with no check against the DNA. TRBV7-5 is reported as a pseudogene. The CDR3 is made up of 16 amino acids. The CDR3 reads CARSFRGRGPYNEQFF. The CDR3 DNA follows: TGTGCCAGAAGCTTTCGTGGCAGGGGGCCCTACAATGAGCAGTTCTTC.

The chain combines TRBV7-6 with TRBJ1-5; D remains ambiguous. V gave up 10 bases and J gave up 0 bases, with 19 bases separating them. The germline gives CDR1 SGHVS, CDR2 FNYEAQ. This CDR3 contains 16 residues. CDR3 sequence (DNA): TGTGCCAAACCAACGCGGGAGGGAGGTAGCAATCAGCCCCAGCATTTT. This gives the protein CAKPTREGGSNQPQHF.

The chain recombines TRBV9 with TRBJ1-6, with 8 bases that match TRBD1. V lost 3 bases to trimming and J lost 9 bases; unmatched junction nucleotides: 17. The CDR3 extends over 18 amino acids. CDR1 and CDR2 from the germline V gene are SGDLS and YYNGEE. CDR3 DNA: TGTGCCAGCAGCGAACAAAGAATCGGGACAGGAGGGGCTTCACCCCTCCACTTT. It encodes CASSEQRIGTGGASPLHF.